The sequence of this TCR beta chain was determined in a study of cytomegalovirus exposure and HLA in healthy donors. Germline trimming cut 6 bases from V and 8 bases from J; bases unmatched to any gene: 16. This CDR3 contains 17 residues. Germline V gene lookup returns CDR1 PRHDT and CDR2 FYEKMQ (reference sequence). TCRdb's table, derived via immunoSEQ multiplex PCR, lists solely in-frame clones and lacks some. The sample contains about 250,000 clones, more than 85% of which appear only once. The chain joins TRBV13 to TRBJ2-2; 9 nucleotides line up with TRBD1. The TCR sequence derives from a young man in good health and CMV-seropositive. Material: PBMCs. The CDR3 coding sequence is TGTGCCAGCAGTCCCATACCGGGACAGGGCGGTGTGGGGGAGCTGTTTTTT. As protein: CASSPIPGQGGVGELFF. Together with reference TRBV13 and TRBJ2-2, the CDR3 gives the full variable domain: AAGVIQSPRHLIKEKRETATLKCYPIPRHDTVYWYQQGPGQDPQFLISFYEKMQSDKGSIPDRFSAQQFSDYHSELNMSSLELGDSALYFCASSPIPGQGGVGELFFGEGSRLTVL.